Below are 5 T cell receptor beta chains sequenced from a single sample in a study of cytomegalovirus exposure and HLA in healthy donors. Amplification used 60 Vbeta primers and 13 Jbeta primers. The assay was immunoSEQ multiplex PCR, and TCRdb's table has in-frame clones only and misses some. The sample lists about 90,000 clones, around 84% occurring once. Sequencing was carried out using PBMCs. These receptors all come from a woman in her forties in good health and CMV-seropositive.

The chain combines TRBV2 with TRBJ2-3, with 8 bases lining up with TRBD2. The junction had 10 bases not matched to a gene; V was cut back by 10 bases and J by 1 base. CDR1 and CDR2 (germline): SNHLY, FYNNEI. This CDR3 has 15 residues. CDR3 in amino acids: CANLRTSRGTDTQYF. Written as DNA, the CDR3 is TGTGCCAACCTCCGGACTAGCAGAGGCACAGATACGCAGTATTTT.

The chain recombines TRBV4-2 with TRBJ2-1; perhaps TRBD2 as D (5 bases). CDR1 is LGHNA and CDR2 is YNFKEQ in the germline V gene. Between the trimmed V and J ends, which lost 4 bases and 2 bases, there was a span of 12 bases. The CDR3 consists of 15 residues. The CDR3 region is CASSPGADPYNEQFF. The CDR3 DNA reads as TGTGCCAGCAGCCCCGGAGCGGACCCCTACAATGAGCAGTTCTTC.

The rearrangement joins TRBV6-5 to TRBJ1-2, with 11 positions matching TRBD1. Per the germline V gene, CDR1 is MNHEY and CDR2 is SVGAGI. V was clipped by 5 bases and J by 7 bases; unmatched bases: 3. The CDR3 consists of 13 residues. The CDR3 DNA is TGTGCCAGCAGTACCGGGACAGGGGGTGGCTACACCTTC. It yields the protein CASSTGTGGGYTF.

CDR3 sequence: CASSRQILQETQYF. The CDR3 bases are TGTGCCAGTTCTCGTCAGATATTACAAGAGACCCAGTACTTC. This chain uses TRBV19 with TRBJ2-5; D is undetermined. Germline-derived CDR1 and CDR2 are LNHDA and SQIVND (reference sequence). Trimming stripped 8 bases from V and 2 bases from J, with 15 bases between. CDR3 length: 14 amino acids.

This clone turned up a few times. The chain uses TRBV10-3 and TRBJ1-3, with D hard to call. Trimming cost V 3 bases and J 1 base, with 10 bases left between them. The germline CDR1 and CDR2 sequences are ENHRY and SYGVKD. The CDR3 runs to 15 residues. In nucleotides, the CDR3 is TGTGCCATCAGTGAAGGACTACCTTCTGGAAACACCATATATTTT. This codes for CAISEGLPSGNTIYF.